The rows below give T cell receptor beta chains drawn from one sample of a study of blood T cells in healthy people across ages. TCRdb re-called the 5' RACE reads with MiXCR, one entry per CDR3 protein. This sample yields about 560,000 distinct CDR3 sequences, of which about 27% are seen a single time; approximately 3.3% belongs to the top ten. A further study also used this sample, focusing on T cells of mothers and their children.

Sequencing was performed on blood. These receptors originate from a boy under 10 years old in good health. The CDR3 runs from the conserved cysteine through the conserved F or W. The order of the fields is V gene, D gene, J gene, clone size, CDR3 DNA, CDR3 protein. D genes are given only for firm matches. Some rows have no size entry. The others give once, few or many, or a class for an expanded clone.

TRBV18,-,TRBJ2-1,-,TGTGCCAGCTCACCCATAGGCGAGCAGTTCTTC,CASSPIGEQFF
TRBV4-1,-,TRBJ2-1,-,TGCGCCAGCAGCCAAGCCCAGGGACACAATGAGCAGTTCTTC,CASSQAQGHNEQFF
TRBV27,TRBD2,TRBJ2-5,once,TGTGCCAGCAGTTTTACTAGCGGGGCCCCCGAGACCCAGTACTTC,CASSFTSGAPETQYF
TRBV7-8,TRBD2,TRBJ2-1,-,TGTGCCAGCAGCTCCACCGGGACTAGGCTCAATGAGCAGTTCTTC,CASSSTGTRLNEQFF
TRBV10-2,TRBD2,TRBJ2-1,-,TGCGCCAGCAGTGGGTCGGGGACTAGCGGGAGCAAGGATGAGCAGTTCTTC,CASSGSGTSGSKDEQFF
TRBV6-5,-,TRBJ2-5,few,TGTGCCAGCAGTTACTCTTCGGCTGGGGAGACCCAGTACTTC,CASSYSSAGETQYF
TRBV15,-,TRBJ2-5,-,TGTGCCACCAGCAGGGACTACCAAGAGACCCACTACTTC,CATSRDYQETHYF
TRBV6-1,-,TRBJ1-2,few,TGTGCCAGCAGTGAATGGGACTTCCTCTATGGCTACACCTTC,CASSEWDFLYGYTF
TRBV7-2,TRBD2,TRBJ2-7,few,TGTGCCAGCAGCTGGGCTAGCGGGAACGAGCAGTACTTC,CASSWASGNEQYF
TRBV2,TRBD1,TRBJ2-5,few,TGTGCCAGCAGTGATTGGGACAGAGAACAAGAGACCCAGTACTTC,CASSDWDREQETQYF
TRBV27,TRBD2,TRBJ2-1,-,TGTGCCAGCAGTTTTTCGGCGGGAGAGGCTCGGAGCTCCTACAATGAGCAGTTCTTC,CASSFSAGEARSSYNEQFF
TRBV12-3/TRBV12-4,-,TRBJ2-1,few,TGTGCCAGCATCCCTGGCGGAAGCTCCTACAATGAGCAGTTCTTC,CASIPGGSSYNEQFF
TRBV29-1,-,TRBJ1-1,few,TGCAGCGTTGAAGAAGGGAGGAACACTGAAGCTTTCTTT,CSVEEGRNTEAFF
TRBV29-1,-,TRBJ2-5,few,TGCAGCGTTGGTGGCCGAGGGAGCGGAGAGACCCAGTACTTC,CSVGGRGSGETQYF
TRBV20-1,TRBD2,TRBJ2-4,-,TGCAGTGCTAGAGATTGGCCCGGGACTAGCGATACCAAAAACATTCAGTACTTC,CSARDWPGTSDTKNIQYF
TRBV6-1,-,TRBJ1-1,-,TGTGCCAGCAACCTCAAGGAGAACACTGAAGCTTTCTTT,CASNLKENTEAFF
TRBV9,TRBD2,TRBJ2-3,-,TGTGCCAGCAGCGTAGGTGGTAGCGGGGGGGCAGCAGATACGCAGTATTTT,CASSVGGSGGAADTQYF
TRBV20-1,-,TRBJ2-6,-,TGCAGTGCTACTCCCTTCTCTGGGGCCAACGTCCTGACTTTC,CSATPFSGANVLTF
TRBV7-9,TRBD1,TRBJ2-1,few,TGCGCCAGCAGCGAAGATACAGGGGTGAATGAGCAGTTCTTC,CASSEDTGVNEQFF
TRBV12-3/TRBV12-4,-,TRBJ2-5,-,TGTGCCAGCAGCCTCCGACAGTCACAAGAGACCCAGTACTTC,CASSLRQSQETQYF
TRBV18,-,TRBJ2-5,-,TGTGCCAGCTTTGAGCAGAGATGGGACGAGACCCAGTACTTC,CASFEQRWDETQYF
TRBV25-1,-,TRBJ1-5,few,TGTGCCAGCAGTGAATCCCCGGGGGGCCCCAATCAGCCCCAGCATTTT,CASSESPGGPNQPQHF
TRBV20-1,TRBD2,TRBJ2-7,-,TGCAGTGCTCGCCGGACTAGCGGGAGTTTATACGAGCAGTACTTC,CSARRTSGSLYEQYF
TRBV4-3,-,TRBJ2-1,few,TGCGCCAGCATTTCTGTTGACCGTAGTTCCTACAATGAGCAGTTCTTC,CASISVDRSSYNEQFF
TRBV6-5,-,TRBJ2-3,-,TGTGCCTGCAGTTACTCAATGTCGGGGGGCACAGATACGCAGTATTTT,CACSYSMSGGTDTQYF
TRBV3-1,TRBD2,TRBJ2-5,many,TGTGCCAGCAGCCAATCTCTGGGGAGGACGGGACTAGCGGGAGGGCCCCAAGAGACCCAGTACTTC,CASSQSLGRTGLAGGPQETQYF
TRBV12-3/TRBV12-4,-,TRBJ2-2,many,TGTGCCAGCAACGGCCTCACAGCCGGGGAGCTGTTTTTT,CASNGLTAGELFF
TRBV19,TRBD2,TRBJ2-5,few,TGTGCCAGTAGTATTTTGGGGGAGGGGACCCAGTACTTC,CASSILGEGTQYF
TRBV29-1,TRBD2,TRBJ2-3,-,TGCAGCGTTGAAGACTTACTACTAGCGGGGGATTACACAGATACGCAGTATTTT,CSVEDLLLAGDYTDTQYF
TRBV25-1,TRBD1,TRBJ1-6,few,TGTGCCAGCAGGGGGGACAGGCCCCAGGTGGCCCTCCACTTT,CASRGDRPQVALHF
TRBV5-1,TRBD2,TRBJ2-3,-,TGCGCCAGCAGCGCTGAGGCTAGCGGGGGAGTTGATACGCAGTATTTT,CASSAEASGGVDTQYF
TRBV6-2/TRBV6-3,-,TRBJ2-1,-,TGTGCCAGCAGTGAACTAGAAGCAATTAGGAATAGGGGCAATGAGCAGTTCTTC,CASSELEAIRNRGNEQFF
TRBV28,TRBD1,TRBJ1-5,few,TGTGCCAGCAGTTCCGCCTCCGGGACAGGGGGCGTTGGGCAGCCCCAGCATTTT,CASSSASGTGGVGQPQHF
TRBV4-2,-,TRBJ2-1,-,TGTGCCAGCAGCCAAGCTGCACAGGATATTGTCAATGAGCAGTTCTTC,CASSQAAQDIVNEQFF
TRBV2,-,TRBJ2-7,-,TGTGCCGGCGGAGGGGTCTACGAGCAGTACTTC,CAGGGVYEQYF
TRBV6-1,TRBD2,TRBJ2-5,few,TGTGCCAGCAGTGAAGTGGAGCGGGGGGGATGGGAGACCCAGTACTTC,CASSEVERGGWETQYF
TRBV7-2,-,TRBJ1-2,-,TGTGCCAGCAGCTTAGGCCCAGAGGGCTACGCCTTC,CASSLGPEGYAF
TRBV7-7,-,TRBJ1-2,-,TGTGCTAGCAGCCAACGCGACCAGGGAGACGGTGGCTACACCTTC,CASSQRDQGDGGYTF
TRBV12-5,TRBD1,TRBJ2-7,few,TGTGCTAGTGGTCTCCGGGACAGGCTCTCCTACGAGCAGTACTTC,CASGLRDRLSYEQYF
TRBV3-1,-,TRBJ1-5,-,TGTGCCAGCAGCCAAGAGTCGTGGGGCCGGCAGCCCCAGCATTTT,CASSQESWGRQPQHF
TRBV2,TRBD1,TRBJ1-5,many,TGTGCCAGCAGACAGGGGAATCAGCCCCAGCATTTT,CASRQGNQPQHF
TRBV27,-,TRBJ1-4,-,TGTGCCATCCACCCAAGGGTCTCAGCCCCGGAGAAACTGTTTTTT,CAIHPRVSAPEKLFF
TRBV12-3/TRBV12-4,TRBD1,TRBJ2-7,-,TGTGCCAGCGGGGACAGTCCCAACTCCTACGAGCAGTACTTC,CASGDSPNSYEQYF
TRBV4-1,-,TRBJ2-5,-,TGCGCCAGCAGCGTAGGTCAGTCCGCTCGGGAGCAGTACTTC,CASSVGQSAREQYF
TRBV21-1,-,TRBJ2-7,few,TGTGCCAGCAGCAAAGCCGGGCCCTACGAGCAGTACTTC,CASSKAGPYEQYF
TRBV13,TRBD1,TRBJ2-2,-,TGTGCCAGCAGCTCGACAATAATCACCGGGACAGCGAACACCGGGGAGCTGTTTTTT,CASSSTIITGTANTGELFF
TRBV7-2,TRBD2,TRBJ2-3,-,TGTGCCAGCAGCTTAGAGCGGGACCTAACAGATACGCAGTATTTT,CASSLERDLTDTQYF
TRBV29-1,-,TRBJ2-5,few,TGCAGCGTTGAAAACCCCCGGGACAACCAAGAGACCCAGTACTTC,CSVENPRDNQETQYF
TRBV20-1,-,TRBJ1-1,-,TGCAGTGCTGTTGCACCGGGACCGAACACTGAAGCTTTCTTT,CSAVAPGPNTEAFF
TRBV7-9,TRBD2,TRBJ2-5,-,TGTGCCAGCAGCCCCCCTAGCGGGACCCAGTACTTC,CASSPPSGTQYF
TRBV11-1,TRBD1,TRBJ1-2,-,TGTGCCAGCAGCCTGGGACAGGGGCGCCACTATGGCTACACCTTC,CASSLGQGRHYGYTF
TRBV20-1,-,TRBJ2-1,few,TGCAGTGCTCCCCTGGGGGGACCCACCGGGGGTGAGCAGTTCTTC,CSAPLGGPTGGEQFF
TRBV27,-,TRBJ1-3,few,TGTGCCAGCAGCCGAGGTTTCGGAGTATCTGGAAACACCATATATTTT,CASSRGFGVSGNTIYF
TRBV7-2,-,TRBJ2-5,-,TGTGCCAGCAGCTTCACTAGTGGTCTCACGGGGGATACCCAGTACTTC,CASSFTSGLTGDTQYF
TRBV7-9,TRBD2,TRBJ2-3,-,TGTGCCAGCAGCCCGGGACTAGCGATGGATACGCAGTATTTT,CASSPGLAMDTQYF